This passage covers 28 T cell receptor beta chains from one sample sequenced in a study of blood T cell repertoires in COVID-19. The table came from immunoSEQ multiplex PCR; TCRdb's copy has only in-frame clones and leaves some out. The sample carries some 260,000 clones, nearly 90% recorded once. Sequencing input: peripheral blood. The receptor source for this set is a woman aged 40 to 50 who had recovered from COVID-19.

As regards this clone: The sample holds other DNA sequences that translate to the same CDR3. The chain joins TRBV4-3 to TRBJ1-3; 7 bases align to TRBD1. CDR3 length: 15 residues. Germline CDR1 LGHNA, CDR2 YSLEER. The ends lost 1 base at V and 0 bases at J; junction bases unmatched: 0. The CDR3 sequence: CASSQGQGSGNTIYF. Written as DNA, the CDR3 is TGCGCCAGCAGCCAAGGACAGGGCTCTGGAAACACCATATATTTT.

The chain employs TRBV7-9 and TRBJ2-7; 11 bases agree with TRBD2. The CDR3 runs 16 residues. Germline CDR1 and CDR2: SEHNR and FQNEAQ (reference sequence). With V trimmed by 5 bases and J by 1 base, 7 bases remained unmatched. The CDR3: CASSARTSGSSYEQYF. For the CDR3, the DNA is TGTGCCAGCAGCGCCCGCACTAGCGGGAGTTCCTACGAGCAGTACTTC.

This clone was seen only a few times. The V and J genes are TRBV18 and TRBJ1-6; 7 bases fit TRBD1. This CDR3 is 15 amino acids long. After removal of 3 bases from V and 9 bases from J, the junction contained 8 bases not matched to a gene. Per the germline V gene, CDR1 is KGHSH and CDR2 is LQKENI. This CDR3 reads CASSPYETGSSPLHF. The CDR3 nucleotides are TGTGCCAGCTCACCTTATGAGACAGGGAGTTCACCCCTCCACTTT.

This chain joins TRBV4-2 and TRBJ2-7; TRBD1 aligns across 7 bases. Germline V gene lookup returns CDR1 LGHNA and CDR2 YNFKEQ. The CDR3 has 15 residues. The V gene end was trimmed by 2 bases and the J gene end by 3 bases; junction bases not matched to a gene: 7. In DNA form, the CDR3 reads TGTGCCAGCAGCCAAACCAGGACAGGCGGCTACGAGCAGTACTTC. It encodes CASSQTRTGGYEQYF.

This clone was picked up one time. This sequence joins TRBV7-3 and TRBJ2-5, with TRBD2 identical over 14 bases. From germline, CDR1 is SGHTA and CDR2 FQGTGA. The CDR3 sequence is 16 residues long. V was pared by 5 bases and J by 3 bases, with 5 bases of the junction left unmatched. This chain's CDR3 is CASSPWTSGGKETQYF. In nucleotides, the CDR3 is TGTGCCAGCAGCCCTTGGACTAGCGGGGGGAAAGAGACCCAGTACTTC.

This clone has a count of ten or more. The CDR3 DNA is TGTGCCAGCAGCCCTCAGACAGGGAAGCTCGAGCAGTACTTC. As protein: CASSPQTGKLEQYF. V and J are TRBV11-3 and TRBJ2-7; TRBD1 aligns across 7 bases. In germline, CDR1 is SGHNT, CDR2 YENEEA. CDR3 size: 14 residues. V was clipped by 5 bases and J by 6 bases; unmatched bases: 10.

The chain has TRBV5-8 and TRBJ1-4; TRBD1 matches 7 bases. This CDR3 region has 17 residues. V trimming: 0 bases; J trimming: 2 bases; junction bases outside the gene matches: 7. Per germline, CDR1 SGHTS and CDR2 YDEGEE. The DNA for the CDR3 is TGTGCCAGCAGCTTGGCGTCGGACAGGTGGACTAATGAAAAACTGTTTTTT. The encoded protein is CASSLASDRWTNEKLFF.

The CDR3 loop is CASSSQMLNYGYTF. In DNA, the CDR3 is TGTGCCAGCAGCTCCCAGATGTTAAACTATGGCTACACCTTC. The chain employs TRBV5-6 and TRBJ1-2; D call uncertain. V was trimmed by 3 bases and J by 2 bases, leaving 11 bases between them. CDR1 and CDR2 (germline): SGHDT, YYEEEE. This CDR3 contains 14 residues.

The gene calls are TRBV27 and TRBJ1-2, with 8 bases aligning to TRBD1. The CDR3 has 15 residues. J lost 2 bases, V lost 6 bases, and 8 bases had no gene match. In germline, CDR1 is MNHEY, CDR2 SMNVEV (reference sequence). Here the CDR3 DNA reads TGTGCCAGCAGCCTACAGGGGGTAGGCAACTATGGCTACACCTTC. This encodes CASSLQGVGNYGYTF.

This chain uses TRBV15 with TRBJ1-1; D is perhaps TRBD1 (6 bases). Germline assignment: CDR1 LNHNV and CDR2 YYDKDF (reference sequence). The germline V and J ends were trimmed by 5 bases and 4 bases, with 20 bases remaining between them. This CDR3 contains 16 residues. The CDR3 loop is CATSPSAITGSTEAFF. As DNA, the CDR3 is TGTGCCACCAGCCCAAGTGCCATTACAGGGTCCACTGAAGCTTTCTTT.

The chain couples TRBV7-3 to TRBJ2-5, with 7 bases fitting TRBD2. The ends lost 2 bases at V and 5 bases at J; junction bases unmatched: 8. The germline V gene has CDR1 SGHTA and CDR2 FQGTGA. This CDR3 is built from 15 residues. CDR3 amino acids: CASSLEGRGSETQYF. CDR3 sequence (DNA): TGTGCCAGCAGCTTAGAAGGGCGGGGGAGCGAGACCCAGTACTTC.

The chain recombines TRBV5-1 with TRBJ2-5; TRBD1 is a possible D gene (5 bases). Germline V gene sequence: CDR1 SGHRS, CDR2 YFSETQ. The germline V and J ends were trimmed by 1 base and 0 bases, with 19 bases remaining between them. The CDR3 has 18 residues. The CDR3 region has the DNA TGCGCCAGCAGCTTGCAGGGAACCCCTTCAATTTACCAAGAGACCCAGTACTTC. This encodes CASSLQGTPSIYQETQYF. The variable domain in full, completed from reference TRBV5-1 and TRBJ2-5, reads KAGVTQTPRYLIKTRGQQVTLSCSPISGHRSVSWYQQTPGQGLQFLFEYFSETQRNKGNFPGRFSGRQFSNSRSEMNVSTLELGDSALYLCASSLQGTPSIYQETQYFGPGTRLLVL.

The chain recombines TRBV19 with TRBJ2-1, with 12 bases lining up with TRBD2. The CDR3 is 18 amino acids. The J segment lost 5 bases and the V segment lost 3 bases, leaving 11 bases of the junction unmatched. Germline-derived CDR1 and CDR2 are LNHDA and SQIVND (reference sequence). For the CDR3, the DNA is TGTGCCAGTAGTATCATCCCTAGCGGGGGGGCCGGGGACAATGAGCAGTTCTTC. Amino acids: CASSIIPSGGAGDNEQFF.

The V and J genes are TRBV27 and TRBJ2-4, with 8 bases identical to TRBD1. The V and J ends lost 6 bases and 7 bases, in that order; junction bases with no gene match: 8. This CDR3 contains 14 residues. The germline CDR1 and CDR2 sequences are MNHEY and SMNVEV (reference sequence). This chain's CDR3 is CASRQAGGGNIQYF. The CDR3 bases are TGTGCCAGCAGACAAGCAGGGGGCGGTAACATTCAGTACTTC.

The chain links TRBV5-1 to TRBJ2-7; the match to TRBD2 covers 7 bases. Germline V gives CDR1 SGHRS, CDR2 YFSETQ. Trimming cost V 0 bases and J 3 bases; bases outside gene matches: 9. This CDR3 is 16 amino acids long. CDR3 nucleotides: TGCGCCAGCAGCTTGGTTGCAGGGAGGGCCAACTACGAGCAGTACTTC. It is translated as CASSLVAGRANYEQYF.

The chain is built from TRBV18 and TRBJ2-1; TRBD1 aligns across 8 bases. V shed 2 bases, J shed 3 bases, and the junction held 6 bases outside the gene matches. This CDR3 is built from 16 residues. Germline-derived CDR1 and CDR2 are KGHSH and LQKENI. This chain's CDR3 is CASSPTPGQDYNEQFF. The CDR3 region has the DNA TGTGCCAGCTCACCAACCCCGGGACAGGACTACAATGAGCAGTTCTTC.

The chain couples TRBV4-2 to TRBJ2-4, with unresolved D. Germline lookup yields CDR1 LGHNA and CDR2 YNFKEQ. Between the trimmed V and J ends, which lost 1 base and 0 bases, there was a span of 13 bases. CDR3 length: 17 amino acids. In nucleotides, the CDR3 is TGTGCCAGCAGCCAAGTCGAGATGAAACTAGCCAAAAACATTCAGTACTTC. This encodes CASSQVEMKLAKNIQYF.

The chain links TRBV24-1 to TRBJ2-5, with a weak D call TRBD1 (6 bases). CDR1 is KGHDR, CDR2 SFDVKD, per germline. The V end was cut by 0 bases, the J end by 5 bases, with 12 bases between. CDR3 length equals 15 residues. CDR3 nucleotide sequence: TGTGCCACCAGTGATTTGTGGACAGAGGGGGAGACCCAGTACTTC. It specifies CATSDLWTEGETQYF.

The V gene is TRBV9, the J gene TRBJ1-1; 7 nucleotides match TRBD1. This CDR3 has 17 amino acids. Per the germline V gene, CDR1 is SGDLS and CDR2 is YYNGEE. After removal of 4 bases from V and 4 bases from J, the junction contained 16 bases not matched to a gene. This CDR3 reads CASSPISIGGGSTEAFF. As DNA, the CDR3 is TGTGCCAGCAGCCCGATCTCTATAGGGGGCGGGTCCACTGAAGCTTTCTTT.

The V and J genes are TRBV11-3 and TRBJ1-2; D possibly corresponds to TRBD1 (6 bases). Germline CDR1 reads SGHNT; CDR2 reads YENEEA. This CDR3 has 16 residues. Trimming pared 3 bases from V and 3 bases from J, leaving 17 bases between. The CDR3 reads CASSFSGGARDYGYTF. The CDR3 coding sequence is TGTGCCAGCAGCTTCTCCGGGGGGGCAAGGGACTATGGCTACACCTTC.

This clone was seen only once. This rearrangement joins TRBV7-2 to TRBJ2-2, with 13 bases matching TRBD2. V lost 5 bases and J lost 5; bases outside the gene matches: 5. The CDR3 is 16 residues long. Germline CDR1 SGHTA, CDR2 FQGNSA. CDR3 nucleotides: TGTGCCAGCAGCCGCGGACTAGCGGGGGTGACCGGGGAGCTGTTTTTT. This encodes CASSRGLAGVTGELFF.

This clone was seen more than once but under ten times. V usage is TRBV7-3 and J usage is TRBJ1-2; 7 bases fit TRBD1. Looked up from germline, CDR1 is SGHTA and CDR2 is FQGTGA. This CDR3 has 13 amino acids. The ends lost 5 bases at V and 3 bases at J; junction bases unmatched: 3. The CDR3 is CASSPTGDYGYTF. The CDR3, as DNA: TGTGCCAGCAGCCCAACAGGGGACTATGGCTACACCTTC.

The chain combines TRBV2 with TRBJ2-1, with 12 bases that match TRBD2. This CDR3 has 16 residues. V lost 7 bases to trimming and J lost 3 bases; unmatched junction nucleotides: 7. CDR1 is SNHLY and CDR2 is FYNNEI in the germline V gene. Here the CDR3 reads CASTLGLAGNYNEQFF. CDR3 bases: TGTGCCAGCACCCTTGGACTAGCGGGGAACTACAATGAGCAGTTCTTC.

In this sample, this clone turned up a few times. This rearrangement joins TRBV27 to TRBJ1-5, with a weak D call TRBD1 (6 bases). Germline-derived CDR1 and CDR2 are MNHEY and SMNVEV (reference sequence). The V and J ends lost 6 bases and 4 bases respectively, with 10 bases between them. The length of the CDR3 is 13 residues. The CDR3 protein is CASRLDRNQPQHF. CDR3 sequence (DNA): TGTGCCAGCAGATTGGACAGAAATCAGCCCCAGCATTTT.

The DNA of the CDR3 is TGTGCCCATGAGCCGTCCGGGGCAGGGGCGGAAAAACTGTTTTTT. Encoded protein: CAHEPSGAGAEKLFF. This chain connects TRBV30 to TRBJ1-4, with a tentative D call TRBD1 (6 bases). Germline-derived CDR1 and CDR2 are GTSNPN and SVGIG (reference sequence). CDR3 size: 15 residues. V lost 8 bases and J 8 bases, leaving 24 bases between the germline ends. Together with reference TRBV30 and TRBJ1-4, the CDR3 gives the full variable domain: SQTIHQWPATLVQPVGSPLSLECTVEGTSNPNLYWYRQAAGRGLQLLFYSVGIGQISSEVPQNLSASRPQDRQFILSSKKLLLSDSGFYLCAHEPSGAGAEKLFFGSGTQLSVL.

Comments on this clone: Since a much larger clone is just one base distant, this may be a read error. The gene calls are TRBV7-6 and TRBJ2-7; no clear D gene. Germline V lookup: CDR1 SGHVS, CDR2 FNYEAQ. CDR3 length: 12 residues. The ends were cut back, 5 bases at V and 0 bases at J, with 5 bases in the middle. Here the CDR3 DNA reads TGTGCCAGCAGCCCCAGCTCCTACGAGCAGTACTTC. It codes for CASSPSSYEQYF.

The chain links TRBV28 to TRBJ2-7, with 10 bases that match TRBD1. Germline V CDR1 and CDR2: MDHEN, SYDVKM. The CDR3 runs to 14 residues. Trimming took 10 bases from V and 7 from J; bases not matched to a gene: 13. In DNA, the CDR3 is TGTGCCATCTCACAGACAGGGGGCGTTGGGGAGCAGTACTTC. Protein product: CAISQTGGVGEQYF.

The chain recombines TRBV19 with TRBJ1-4, with D tentatively TRBD1 (6 bases). The CDR3 contains 15 residues. CDR1 and CDR2 (germline): LNHDA, SQIVND (reference sequence). Trimming took off 6 bases at V and 7 bases at J, with 18 bases between the two ends. The CDR3 bases are TGTGCCAGTAGCCAGGGTCGGGGGGGCAGTGAAAAACTGTTTTTT. This translates into CASSQGRGGSEKLFF.